What follows are 27 T cell receptor beta chains derived from one specimen sequenced in a study of early T cells in non-severe SARS-CoV-2 infection. TCRdb reprocessed the 5' RACE reads with MiXCR, giving one entry per CDR3 protein. The sample lists about 11,000 distinct CDR3 sequences, around 5% occurring once. The sequenced material came from whole blood. The origin of the receptors is an adult who was a healthcare worker with PCR-confirmed SARS-CoV-2 infection or an uninfected control (not recorded which).

This clonotype was observed a handful of times. The gene calls are TRBV6-1 and TRBJ1-3; D not certain. V was pared by 4 bases and J by 0 bases, with 4 bases between. CDR1 and CDR2 (germline): MNHNS, SASEGT. This CDR3 region has 13 residues. Here the CDR3 DNA reads TGTGCCAGCAGTGGTCCCTCTGGAAACACCATATATTTT. It codes for CASSGPSGNTIYF.

This clonotype has ten or more counts. The V gene is TRBV5-4, the J gene TRBJ2-7, with D uncertain. The CDR3 totals 13 residues. The germline V gene has CDR1 SGHNT and CDR2 YYREEE (reference sequence). Trimming removed 1 base from V and 3 bases from J, with 8 bases in between. The CDR3 protein is CASSLKVSYEQYF. CDR3 DNA sequence: TGTGCCAGCAGCTTGAAAGTGAGCTACGAGCAGTACTTC.

By sample share, this clonotype is medium-sized. The rearrangement joins TRBV11-2 to TRBJ2-3; D is unclear. V was trimmed by 3 bases and J by 4 bases, leaving 5 bases between them. The CDR3 has 12 residues. Germline assignment: CDR1 SGHAT and CDR2 FQNNGV. CDR3 DNA: TGTGCCAGCAGCTTTAGTGCAGATACGCAGTATTTT. Its protein is CASSFSADTQYF.

This clonotype was seen only a few times. CDR3 amino acids: CASNLVRGYEQYF. The CDR3 region has the DNA TGTGCCAGCAACTTGGTCCGAGGCTACGAGCAGTACTTC. This sequence joins TRBV7-8 and TRBJ2-7; D gene unclear. Trimming left V 7 bases short and J 3 bases short, with 13 bases between. Germline V gene sequence: CDR1 SGHVS, CDR2 FQNEAQ. The CDR3 has 13 amino acids. The full variable domain, in which reference TRBV7-8 and TRBJ2-7 provide the parts outside the CDR3, is GAGVSQSPRYKVAKRGQDVALRCDPISGHVSLFWYQQALGQGPEFLTYFQNEAQLDKSGLPSDRFFAERPEGSVSTLKIQRTQQEDSAVYLCASNLVRGYEQYFGPGTRLTVT.

At least ten counts were recorded for this clonotype. The chain recombines TRBV7-9 with TRBJ2-7; no definite D call. V was cut by 2 bases and J by 4 bases, with 6 bases left in between. The CDR3 spans 12 residues. CDR1 is SEHNR, CDR2 FQNEAQ, per germline (reference sequence). Written as DNA, the CDR3 is TGTGCCAGCAGCTTATTTACTTACGAGCAGTACTTC. Protein product: CASSLFTYEQYF.

This clonotype is deemed medium-sized. V gene TRBV4-2 combines with J gene TRBJ2-5; D may be TRBD1 (6 bases). Deletions cut 5 bases from V and 7 bases from J, with 20 bases between. From germline, CDR1 is LGHNA and CDR2 YNFKEQ. The CDR3 is made up of 15 amino acids. CDR3 nucleotide sequence: TGTGCCAGCAGCTCTTTGACAGGCGAAGGGGCGACCCAGTACTTC. This codes for CASSSLTGEGATQYF.

This clonotype is categorized as medium-sized (0.01 to 0.1%). This chain uses TRBV7-6 with TRBJ2-3, with D perhaps being TRBD1 or TRBD2 (5 bases each). The length of the CDR3 is 16 residues. The V end was cut by 0 bases, the J end by 4 bases, with 14 bases between. CDR1 and CDR2 from the germline V gene are SGHVS and FNYEAQ. The CDR3 region is CASSLASGQRADTQYF. The CDR3 nucleotides read TGTGCCAGCAGCTTAGCGTCAGGGCAGAGGGCAGATACGCAGTATTTT.

In DNA form, the CDR3 reads TGTGCCAGCAGTGTGGACAGCAGAAATTCACCCCTCCACTTT. Protein: CASSVDSRNSPLHF. This chain links TRBV2 with TRBJ1-6, with a weak D call TRBD1 (6 bases). CDR3 length: 14 residues. CDR1 is SNHLY and CDR2 is FYNNEI in the germline V gene. Trimming left V 4 bases short and J 7 bases short, with 11 bases between.

This clonotype has a count of ten or more. The chain combines TRBV29-1 with TRBJ2-4; perhaps TRBD1 as D (6 bases). The CDR3 consists of 12 residues. The V gene's germline CDR1 is SQVTM and CDR2 ANQGSEA. V lost 8 bases and J lost 8, with 16 bases in between. The CDR3 DNA follows: TGCAGCATTAAAAACAGGGACGACATTCAGTACTTC. Protein: CSIKNRDDIQYF.

By proportion, this clonotype is medium-sized. V gene TRBV5-1 combines with J gene TRBJ1-4; no definite D call. Germline assignment: CDR1 SGHRS and CDR2 YFSETQ. V was shortened by 4 bases and J by 1 base, with 17 bases between the two germline ends. The CDR3 loop spans 17 amino acids. The DNA of the CDR3 is TGCGCCAGCAGCCCCTTCCGTGACCATTTAACTAATGAAAAACTGTTTTTT. It specifies CASSPFRDHLTNEKLFF.

The chain recombines TRBV11-2 with TRBJ2-7; the match to TRBD1 covers 9 bases. Germline V gene lookup returns CDR1 SGHAT and CDR2 FQNNGV. With 7 bases clipped from V and 6 bases from J, the junction kept 7 bases outside the gene matches. This CDR3 is 13 amino acids long. The chain's CDR3 is CASTPGQGFEQYF. The CDR3 coding sequence is TGTGCCAGCACCCCGGGACAGGGATTCGAGCAGTACTTC.

The sample holds many counts of this clonotype. J is TRBJ1-1 and V is TRBV7-2; perhaps TRBD1 as D (5 bases). Germline V gene data show CDR1 as SGHTA and CDR2 as FQGNSA. The CDR3 runs to 14 residues. Trimming took 2 bases from V and 6 from J, leaving 13 bases between them. CDR3 bases: TGTGCCAGCAGCTTATCGCAGGGATTCCCTGAAGCTTTCTTT. Protein sequence: CASSLSQGFPEAFF.

Points on this clonotype: A much larger clone differs by one base, so this may be a read error. It is likely a read error, because the conserved phenylalanine at the end of the CDR3 is missing. V gene TRBV11-1 combines with J gene TRBJ2-7; D possibly corresponds to TRBD2 (5 bases). Germline CDR1 is SGHAT and CDR2 is FQDESV (reference sequence). V was shortened by 1 base and J by 5 bases, with 12 bases between the two germline ends. The CDR3 spans 14 residues. The CDR3 here is CASSLVTGNHEQYS. CDR3 in DNA: TGTGCCAGCAGCTTAGTTACCGGGAACCACGAGCAGTACTCC.

This clonotype has ten or more counts. The gene calls are TRBV3-1 and TRBJ2-3; no definite D call. V dropped 10 bases and J dropped 2 bases, with 10 bases sitting between them. The CDR3 contains 12 residues. Germline V gene sequence: CDR1 LGHDT, CDR2 YNNKEL (reference sequence). In DNA, the CDR3 is TGTGCCACCCATGGAGACACAGATACGCAGTATTTT. Translating gives CATHGDTDTQYF.

The table lists this clonotype with many counts. The chain links TRBV18 to TRBJ1-2; D may be TRBD1 (6 bases). With 1 base removed from V and 13 bases from J, the gap between germline ends came to 13 bases. From germline, CDR1 is KGHSH and CDR2 LQKENI. The CDR3 runs to 12 residues. CDR3 DNA sequence: TGTGCCAGCTCACCACGCGACAGGCGTCCCACCTTC. Amino acids: CASSPRDRRPTF.

This clonotype was detected ten times or more. Here the CDR3 reads CASSFQGLELFF. CDR3 DNA: TGTGCCAGCAGCTTCCAGGGATTGGAGCTGTTTTTT. The rearrangement links TRBV5-6 to TRBJ2-2; a possible D gene is TRBD1 (5 bases). CDR1 and CDR2 (germline): SGHDT, YYEEEE. Trimming pared 2 bases from V and 10 bases from J, leaving 9 bases between. The CDR3 is made up of 12 amino acids. Supplemented by reference TRBV5-6 and TRBJ2-2, the full variable domain reads DAGVTQSPTHLIKTRGQQVTLRCSPKSGHDTVSWYQQALGQGPQFIFQYYEEEERQRGNFPDRFSGHQFPNYSSELNVNALLLGDSALYLCASSFQGLELFFGEGSRLTVL.

This clonotype occurred a few times. This chain connects TRBV7-9 to TRBJ2-7; TRBD2 matches at 7 bases. CDR1 and CDR2 (germline): SEHNR, FQNEAQ (reference sequence). Losses at the gene ends were 7 bases for V and 2 bases for J; bases not matched to a gene: 14. This CDR3 is 16 amino acids long. CDR3 sequence: CASTLAGEGGTYEQYF. The CDR3 DNA reads as TGTGCCAGCACCCTCGCGGGGGAAGGCGGTACCTACGAGCAGTACTTC.

This clonotype was seen repeatedly, ten times or more. The chain joins TRBV27 to TRBJ2-2, with 8 bases lining up with TRBD1. The ends lost 6 bases at V and 7 bases at J; junction bases unmatched: 7. The V gene's germline CDR1 is MNHEY and CDR2 SMNVEV (reference sequence). The CDR3 consists of 14 residues. The CDR3 sequence: CASRPQGAGGELFF. As DNA, the CDR3 is TGTGCCAGCAGACCTCAGGGGGCCGGCGGGGAGCTGTTTTTT.

The sample holds a few counts of this clonotype. The rearrangement joins TRBV11-2 to TRBJ1-6; perhaps TRBD1 as D (5 bases). CDR3 length equals 17 residues. Germline V gene lookup returns CDR1 SGHAT and CDR2 FQNNGV. V dropped 1 base and J dropped 10 bases, with 20 bases sitting between them. The CDR3 DNA reads TGTGCCAGCAGCTTAGGGGCAGGGCGAGGGAGGACATCACCCCTCCACTTT. The encoded protein is CASSLGAGRGRTSPLHF.

This clonotype was counted between two and nine times. V is TRBV18 and J is TRBJ2-1, with D tentatively TRBD1 (6 bases). Between the trimmed V and J ends, which lost 3 bases and 0 bases, there was a span of 9 bases. The germline gives CDR1 KGHSH, CDR2 LQKENI. CDR3 length: 15 amino acids. DNA for the CDR3: TGTGCCAGCTCACCGCAGGGGAGCTCCTACAATGAGCAGTTCTTC. Translated: CASSPQGSSYNEQFF.

This clonotype is judged medium-sized. The chain uses TRBV27 and TRBJ2-7, with 7 bases identical to TRBD1. V shed 2 bases, J shed 2 bases, and the junction held 6 bases outside the gene matches. This CDR3 has 15 residues. From germline, CDR1 is MNHEY and CDR2 SMNVEV (reference sequence). CDR3: CASSLIGTATYEQYF. The CDR3 region has the DNA TGTGCCAGCAGTTTAATCGGGACAGCTACCTACGAGCAGTACTTC.

This clonotype was picked up many times. The rearrangement joins TRBV29-1 to TRBJ2-3; TRBD2 matches at 8 bases. CDR3 length: 14 residues. V was pared by 6 bases and J by 3 bases, with 8 bases of the junction left unmatched. Germline V CDR1 and CDR2: SQVTM, ANQGSEA. The CDR3 protein is CSVGTRLGTDTQYF. CDR3 DNA sequence: TGCAGCGTCGGGACTAGGCTAGGAACAGATACGCAGTATTTT.

This clonotype was detected ten times or more. The rearrangement links TRBV9 to TRBJ2-2, with D possibly matching TRBD1 (6 bases). Between the trimmed V and J ends, which lost 4 bases and 0 bases, there was a span of 13 bases. The CDR3 length is 16 residues. The germline gives CDR1 SGDLS, CDR2 YYNGEE. The CDR3 sequence is CASSPTGTPNTGELFF. The CDR3 coding sequence is TGTGCCAGCAGCCCCACCGGGACACCGAACACCGGGGAGCTGTTTTTT.

This rearrangement joins TRBV25-1 to TRBJ2-3; weak D call: TRBD1 (6 bases). CDR3 length: 16 residues. V dropped 6 bases and J dropped 2 bases, with 18 bases sitting between them. The V gene's germline CDR1 is MGHDK and CDR2 SYGVNS. The CDR3 DNA is TGTGCCAGCAGGGCGGCGGACAGAGGGCACACAGATACGCAGTATTTT. Encoded protein: CASRAADRGHTDTQYF.

In this sample, this clonotype turned up many times. The chain joins TRBV27 to TRBJ2-3, with 13 bases matching TRBD2. CDR1 MNHEY and CDR2 SMNVEV come from the germline V gene (reference sequence). The V and J ends lost 2 bases and 4 bases, in that order; junction bases with no gene match: 12. The CDR3 covers 19 residues. The CDR3: CASSLRPDRLAGGADTQYF. For the CDR3, the DNA is TGTGCCAGCAGTTTACGCCCCGATCGACTAGCGGGGGGAGCAGATACGCAGTATTTT.

This clonotype is labeled as large. V is TRBV4-2 and J is TRBJ2-5; 9 bases are a match to TRBD2. CDR3 length: 15 residues. Germline values: CDR1 LGHNA, CDR2 YNFKEQ. With 0 bases clipped from V and 1 base from J, the junction kept 0 bases outside the gene matches. The CDR3 DNA reads as TGTGCCAGCAGCCAAGAGCGGGGGGGCCAAGAGACCCAGTACTTC. Its protein product is CASSQERGGQETQYF.

This clonotype was counted ten times or more. The J gene is TRBJ2-7, the V gene TRBV20-1; a possible D gene is TRBD2 (6 bases). This CDR3 spans 13 amino acids. CDR1 DFQATT and CDR2 SNEGSKA come from the germline V gene (reference sequence). V lost 1 base, J lost 3 bases, and 10 bases lay in between. The CDR3 region is CSARGVADYEQYF. The CDR3 region has the DNA TGCAGTGCTAGAGGGGTAGCGGACTACGAGCAGTACTTC.